The TCR beta chain described here comes from a study of T cell changes during pregnancy in multiple sclerosis (dated by TCRdb to about 2019). About the investigation overall: In women with multiple sclerosis, the researchers looked at how the T cell repertoire shifted as pregnancy progressed.

Points on this clone: Its antigen remains unidentified. Base qualities were left out, and no much larger clone turns up one base away.

The library was produced with the immunoSEQ multiplex PCR assay. TCRdb obtained this table from immuneACCESS and retained in-frame rearrangements with V and J assigned. These tables miss some clones; where compared with another copy, unresolved V genes account for less than half of the shortfall, and the remainder is unexplained. In this sample the table shows tens of thousands of clones, 85% to 95% of which occur a single time. The ten largest clones take up about 0.52% of the sample. Counted from cysteine to phenylalanine, this CDR3 has 16 amino acids. Of all the DNA, just the CDR3 is kept, 48 bases in frame from base 1. The germline V gene (reference sequence) yields LNHDA for CDR1 and SQIVND for CDR2. V is cut back by 10 bases and J by 3 bases, with 13 bases in the junction unmatched.

Sequencing used CD4+ T cells from peripheral blood mononuclear cells, obtained in the second trimester of pregnancy. The chain joins TRBV19 to TRBJ2-3, and TRBD2 aligns with 10 junction nucleotides. The sequence came from a female donor with multiple sclerosis, enrolled in a pregnancy study. The CDR3 sequence is CATPAGGQGITDTQYF. The nucleotides read TGTGCCACCCCAGCGGGAGGGCAGGGAATAACAGATACGCAGTATTTT.